The sequence of this T cell receptor (beta chain) was determined in a study of Graves' ophthalmopathy and Graves' hyperthyroidism. Study-level results: Discrimination between ophthalmopathy and stable hyperthyroidism by a 13-signature model showed roughly 88% sensitivity and almost 83% specificity.

Amplification targeted the TCR beta CDR3 regions, with RNA transcripts as the source material. HTBI primers served in a first-round RT-PCR, which a second-round multiplex PCR followed. MiXCR was run by TCRdb on the multiplex PCR reads, yielding one entry per CDR3 protein. The data show roughly 220,000 distinct CDR3 sequences, 45% seen once. Remarks on this clonotype: As yet, its antigen is unknown.

Patients were left out if they had other autoimmune diseases, uncontrolled infections, pregnancy or lactation. The germline gives CDR1 SGHTA, CDR2 FQGNSA. V gave up 5 bases and J gave up 8 bases; unmatched junction bases: 23. The CDR3 is 18 amino acids. The source of this sequence is an adult man with Graves' ophthalmopathy. The chain has TRBV7-2 and TRBJ1-1; 7 bases match TRBD1. The sample taken for sequencing was peripheral blood. CDR3 region: CASSPPRGKDRAYREAFF. The CDR3 DNA reads as TGTGCCAGCAGCCCACCACGGGGAAAAGACAGGGCTTATCGCGAAGCTTTCTTT. Drawing the rest from reference TRBV7-2 and TRBJ1-1, the complete variable domain is GAGVSQSPSNKVTEKGKDVELRCDPISGHTALYWYRQSLGQGLEFLIYFQGNSAPDKSGLPSDRFSAERTGGSVSTLTIQRTQQEDSAVYLCASSPPRGKDRAYREAFFGQGTRLTVV.